Sequencing of this TCR beta chain was carried out in a study of blood T cell repertoires in COVID-19 (dated by TCRdb to 2018 to 2021). About the investigation overall: Samples from collaborators originated in the United States, Italy and Spain and spanned both the acute and convalescent phases of COVID-19. The prospective study material was composed of cDNA or gDNA derived from T cells, B-cell-depleted T cells, or PBMCs. Subjects who had been exposed to COVID-19, were actively infected with it, or had recovered from it provided the deeply sampled blood TCRbeta repertoires that made up the dataset. The repertoires were released in a freely available public database meant as a resource for research on the immune response to SARS-CoV-2. The samples were drawn from two sources: the first 160 participants of the ongoing ImmuneRACE study, and 1,000 to 1,500 subjects contributed by 6 global collaborators. A de-identified subject ID, COVID-19 status, age in years and sex were almost always included in the sample metadata. HLA class I and class II types, where available, came from metadata supplied by the sample provider rather than from assay-based typing. What the authors observed across the whole study: The amount of clinical and demographic metadata varied by source and participant and was provided uncurated.

TCRbeta CDR3 regions were amplified from genomic DNA by means of the immunoSEQ Assay, a bias-controlled multiplex PCR. From the authors' description of their analysis: The number of nucleated cells in each sample was estimated by amplification of reference gene primers within the assay. To quantify the absolute abundance of each unique TCRbeta CDR3 rearrangement, sequence reads were collapsed and filtered. For each sample, productive Simpson clonality was calculated as the square root of Simpson's diversity index over productive rearrangements. TCRdb provides this immuneACCESS table in a form limited to in-frame rearrangements. Some clones are lacking; in checked studies, under half of them reflect an unresolved V gene, and why the rest are absent is not known. V and J calls plus clone size are reproduced from that table; the DNA served to infer D and trimming. This sample is represented by fewer than 300,000 clones; about 87% of them were singletons. The ten largest make up roughly 6.3% of the sample.

Measured from the cysteine to the phenylalanine, the CDR3 is 17 residues long. Just the 51-base CDR3 DNA is kept, in frame starting at base 1. CDR1 and CDR2 (MNHEY, SVGEGT) derive from the germline V gene. V lost 6 bases and J lost 4 bases, and the count of bases not matched to a germline gene is 17. One collaborating source in Seattle enrolled patients while the patients were actively infected and followed the patients over time throughout the course of disease. The collaborating institutions used their own protocols to collect whole blood in K2EDTA tubes. Collaborator samples were shipped for TCRbeta analysis as frozen whole blood, isolated PBMCs, or DNA extracted from either sample type. A remark on this clone: The antigen it binds to is not known. Qualities for individual bases were not recorded, and no much larger clone is one base off.

The chain is made from TRBV6-2 or TRBV6-3 and TRBJ1-2; TRBD1 agrees with 7 junctional bases. The sample consisted of peripheral blood. This TCR was sampled from a woman between 50 and 59 years old with COVID-19, enrolled during active disease. The DNA sequence follows: TGTGCCAGCAGCCCTATGGGGACAGCTTCAGATTTCTATGGCTACACCTTC. It encodes CASSPMGTASDFYGYTF.